This T cell receptor beta chain was observed in a study of T-cell memory formation after mild COVID-19. Amplification by 5'RACE using constant-segment primers produced TCR alpha and TCR beta cDNA libraries that carried sample barcodes and UMIs. One entry per CDR3 protein, called by TCRdb with MiXCR from the 5' RACE reads. The sample records under 300,000 distinct CDR3 sequences, around 15% being singletons. This clonotype was detected ten times or more. There are 12 residues in the CDR3. Germline loops: CDR1 SGHTA, CDR2 FQGNSA. Trimming cost V 7 bases and J 6 bases; bases outside gene matches: 5. Sequences were obtained from PBMCs or a T cell subset sorted from them (not recorded which). The V gene is TRBV7-2, the J gene TRBJ2-7; 8 bases are shared with TRBD2. This TCR was recovered from a man younger than 35 who had mild COVID-19 (a few samples of this study predate the infection). Cell type and time point are not known. The CDR3 sequence is CASTVAGGEQYF. The CDR3 nucleotides are TGTGCCAGCACCGTCGCGGGGGGCGAGCAGTACTTC.